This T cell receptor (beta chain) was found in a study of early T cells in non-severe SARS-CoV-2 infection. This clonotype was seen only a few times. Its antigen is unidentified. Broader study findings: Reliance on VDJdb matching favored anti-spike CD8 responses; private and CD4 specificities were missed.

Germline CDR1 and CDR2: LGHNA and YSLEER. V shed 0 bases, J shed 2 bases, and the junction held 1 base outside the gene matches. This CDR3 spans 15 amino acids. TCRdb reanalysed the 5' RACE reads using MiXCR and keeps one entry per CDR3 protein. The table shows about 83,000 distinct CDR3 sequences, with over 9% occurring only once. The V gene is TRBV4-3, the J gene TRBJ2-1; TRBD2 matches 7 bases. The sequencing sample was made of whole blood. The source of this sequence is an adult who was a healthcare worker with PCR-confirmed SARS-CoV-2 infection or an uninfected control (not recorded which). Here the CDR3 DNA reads TGCGCCAGCAGCCAAGACGGGAGGACCTACAATGAGCAGTTCTTC. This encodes CASSQDGRTYNEQFF.